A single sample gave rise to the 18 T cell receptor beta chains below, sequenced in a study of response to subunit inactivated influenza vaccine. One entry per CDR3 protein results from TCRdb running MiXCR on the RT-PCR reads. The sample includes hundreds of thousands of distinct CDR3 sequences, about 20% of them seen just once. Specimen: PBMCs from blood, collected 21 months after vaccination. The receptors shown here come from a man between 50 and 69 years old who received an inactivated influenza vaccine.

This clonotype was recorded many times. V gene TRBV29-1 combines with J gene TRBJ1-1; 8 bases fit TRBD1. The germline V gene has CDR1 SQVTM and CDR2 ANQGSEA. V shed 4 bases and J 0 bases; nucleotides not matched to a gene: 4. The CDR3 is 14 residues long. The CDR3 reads CSVVQGAMNTEAFF. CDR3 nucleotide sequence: TGCAGCGTTGTCCAGGGGGCGATGAACACTGAAGCTTTCTTT.

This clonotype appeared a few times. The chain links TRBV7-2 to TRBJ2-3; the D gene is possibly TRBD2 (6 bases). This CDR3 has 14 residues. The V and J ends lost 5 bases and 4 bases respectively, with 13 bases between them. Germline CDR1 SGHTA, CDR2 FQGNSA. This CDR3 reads CASSLRRGADTQYF. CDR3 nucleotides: TGTGCCAGCAGCCTCAGGAGGGGAGCAGATACGCAGTATTTT.

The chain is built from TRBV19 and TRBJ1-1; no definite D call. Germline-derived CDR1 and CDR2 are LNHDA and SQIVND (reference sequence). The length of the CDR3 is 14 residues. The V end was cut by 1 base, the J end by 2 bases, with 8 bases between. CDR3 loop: CASSIGISNTEAFF. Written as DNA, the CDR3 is TGTGCCAGTAGTATAGGAATATCTAACACTGAAGCTTTCTTT.

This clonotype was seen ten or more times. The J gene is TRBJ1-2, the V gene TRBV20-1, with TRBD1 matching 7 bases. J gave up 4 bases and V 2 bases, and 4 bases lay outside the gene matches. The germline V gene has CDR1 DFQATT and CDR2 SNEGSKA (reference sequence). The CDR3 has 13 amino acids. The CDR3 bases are TGCAGTGCTAGAAGTCGGGACAGCTATGGCTACACCTTC. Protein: CSARSRDSYGYTF.

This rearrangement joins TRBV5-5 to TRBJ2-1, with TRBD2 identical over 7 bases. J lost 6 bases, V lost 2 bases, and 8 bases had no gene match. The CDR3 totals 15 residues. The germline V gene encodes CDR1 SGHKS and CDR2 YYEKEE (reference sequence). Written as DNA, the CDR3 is TGTGCCAGCAGCTTCCCGAGACTAGCTCCCAATGAGCAGTTCTTC. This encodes CASSFPRLAPNEQFF.

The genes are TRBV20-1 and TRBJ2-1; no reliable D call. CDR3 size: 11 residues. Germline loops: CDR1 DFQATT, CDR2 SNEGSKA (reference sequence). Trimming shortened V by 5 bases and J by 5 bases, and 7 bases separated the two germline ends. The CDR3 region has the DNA TGCAGTGCTTTAAGTGACAATGAGCAGTTCTTC. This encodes CSALSDNEQFF.

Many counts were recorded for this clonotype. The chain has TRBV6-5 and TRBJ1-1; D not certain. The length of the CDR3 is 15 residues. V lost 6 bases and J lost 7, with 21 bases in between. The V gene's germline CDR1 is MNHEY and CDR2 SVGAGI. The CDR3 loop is CASRYGSGSPFEAFF. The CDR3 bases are TGTGCCAGCAGGTACGGGTCGGGGAGTCCCTTTGAAGCTTTCTTT.

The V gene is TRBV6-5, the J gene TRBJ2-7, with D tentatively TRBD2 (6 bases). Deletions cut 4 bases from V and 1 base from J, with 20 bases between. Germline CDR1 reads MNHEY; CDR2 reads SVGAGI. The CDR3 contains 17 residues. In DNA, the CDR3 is TGTGCCAGCAGTTCCTCGGGGGTTTGGTTGGGGTCCTACGAGCAGTACTTC. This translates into CASSSSGVWLGSYEQYF.

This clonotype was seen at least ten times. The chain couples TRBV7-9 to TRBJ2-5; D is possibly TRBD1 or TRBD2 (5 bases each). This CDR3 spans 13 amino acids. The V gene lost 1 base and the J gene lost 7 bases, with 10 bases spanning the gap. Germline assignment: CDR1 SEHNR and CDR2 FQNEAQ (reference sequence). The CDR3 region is CASSLEGGGTQYF. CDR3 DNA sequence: TGTGCCAGCAGCTTAGAAGGTGGGGGGACCCAGTACTTC.

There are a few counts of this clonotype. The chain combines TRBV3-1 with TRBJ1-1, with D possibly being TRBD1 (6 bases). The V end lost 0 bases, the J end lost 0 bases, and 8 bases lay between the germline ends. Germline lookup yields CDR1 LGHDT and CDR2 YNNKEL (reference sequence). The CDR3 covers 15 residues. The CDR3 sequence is CASSQDQGMNTEAFF. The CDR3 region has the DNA TGTGCCAGCAGCCAAGATCAGGGGATGAACACTGAAGCTTTCTTT.

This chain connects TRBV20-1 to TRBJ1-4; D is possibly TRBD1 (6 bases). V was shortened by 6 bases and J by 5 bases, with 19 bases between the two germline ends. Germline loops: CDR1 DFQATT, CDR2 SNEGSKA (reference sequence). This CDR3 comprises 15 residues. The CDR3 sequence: CSARRGGGGNEKLFF. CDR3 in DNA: TGCAGTGCGCGGCGGGGCGGGGGCGGAAATGAAAAACTGTTTTTT.

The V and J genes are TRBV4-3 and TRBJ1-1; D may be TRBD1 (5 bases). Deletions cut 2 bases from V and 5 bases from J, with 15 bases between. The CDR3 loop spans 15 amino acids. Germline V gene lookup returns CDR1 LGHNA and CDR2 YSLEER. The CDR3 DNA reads TGCGCCAGCAGCCAAAGACCCGGGGGGGGGACTGAAGCTTTCTTT. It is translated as CASSQRPGGGTEAFF.

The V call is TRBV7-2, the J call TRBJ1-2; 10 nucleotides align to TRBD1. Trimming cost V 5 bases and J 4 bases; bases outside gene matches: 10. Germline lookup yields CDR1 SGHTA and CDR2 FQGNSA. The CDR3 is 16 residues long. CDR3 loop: CASSNTRTGGTYGYTF. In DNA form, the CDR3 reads TGTGCCAGCAGCAACACCCGGACAGGGGGAACCTATGGCTACACCTTC. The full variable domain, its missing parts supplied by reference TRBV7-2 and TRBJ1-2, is GAGVSQSPSNKVTEKGKDVELRCDPISGHTALYWYRQSLGQGLEFLIYFQGNSAPDKSGLPSDRFSAERTGGSVSTLTIQRTQQEDSAVYLCASSNTRTGGTYGYTFGSGTRLTVV.

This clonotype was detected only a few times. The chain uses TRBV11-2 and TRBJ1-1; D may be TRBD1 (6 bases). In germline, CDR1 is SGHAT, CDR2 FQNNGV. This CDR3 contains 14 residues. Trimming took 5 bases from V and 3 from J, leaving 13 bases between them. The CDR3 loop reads CASSTQGGYTEAFF. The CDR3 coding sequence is TGTGCCAGCAGCACACAGGGTGGGTACACTGAAGCTTTCTTT.

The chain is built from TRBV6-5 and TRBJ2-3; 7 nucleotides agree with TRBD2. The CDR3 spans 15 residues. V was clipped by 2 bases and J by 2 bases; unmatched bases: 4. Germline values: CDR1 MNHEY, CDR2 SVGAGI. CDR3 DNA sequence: TGTGCCAGCAGTTACGGACGGGGGGTCACAGATACGCAGTATTTT. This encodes CASSYGRGVTDTQYF.

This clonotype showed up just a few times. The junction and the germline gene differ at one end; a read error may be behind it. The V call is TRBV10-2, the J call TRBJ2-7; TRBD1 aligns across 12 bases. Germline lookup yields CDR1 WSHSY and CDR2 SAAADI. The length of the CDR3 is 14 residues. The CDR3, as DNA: TGCGCCAGCAGCCATACCGGGACAGGGGGCGAGGAGTACTTC. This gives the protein CASSHTGTGGEEYF.

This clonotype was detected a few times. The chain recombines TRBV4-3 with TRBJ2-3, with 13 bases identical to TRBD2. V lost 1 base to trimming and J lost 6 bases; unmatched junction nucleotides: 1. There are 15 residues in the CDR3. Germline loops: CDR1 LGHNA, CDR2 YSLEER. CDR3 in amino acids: CASSQGTSGSDTQYF. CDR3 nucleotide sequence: TGCGCCAGCAGCCAAGGGACTAGCGGGAGTGATACGCAGTATTTT.

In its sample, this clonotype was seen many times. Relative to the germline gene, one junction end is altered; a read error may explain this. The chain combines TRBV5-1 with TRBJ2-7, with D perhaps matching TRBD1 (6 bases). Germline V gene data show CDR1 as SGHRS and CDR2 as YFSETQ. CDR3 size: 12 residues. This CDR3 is CASSPRGYEQYF. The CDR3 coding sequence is TGTGCCAGCAGCCCGAGGGGGTACGAGCAGTACTTC.